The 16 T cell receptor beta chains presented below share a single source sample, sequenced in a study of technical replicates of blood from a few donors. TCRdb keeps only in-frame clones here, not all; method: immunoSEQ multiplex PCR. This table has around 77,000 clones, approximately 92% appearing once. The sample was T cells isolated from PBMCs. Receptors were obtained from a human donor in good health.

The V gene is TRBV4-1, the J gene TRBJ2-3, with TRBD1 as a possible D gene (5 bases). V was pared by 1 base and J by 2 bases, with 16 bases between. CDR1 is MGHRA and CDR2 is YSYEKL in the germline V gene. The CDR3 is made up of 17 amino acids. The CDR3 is CASSQAYGQGNTDTQYF. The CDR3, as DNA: TGCGCCAGCAGCCAAGCTTACGGGCAGGGAAACACAGATACGCAGTATTTT.

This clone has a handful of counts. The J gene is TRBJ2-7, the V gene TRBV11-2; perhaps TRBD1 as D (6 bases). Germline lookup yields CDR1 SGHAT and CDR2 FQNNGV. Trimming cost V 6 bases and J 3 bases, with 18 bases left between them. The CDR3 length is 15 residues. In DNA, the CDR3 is TGTGCCAGCAGTCCACAGGGACCCTACTACTACGAGCAGTACTTC. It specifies CASSPQGPYYYEQYF.

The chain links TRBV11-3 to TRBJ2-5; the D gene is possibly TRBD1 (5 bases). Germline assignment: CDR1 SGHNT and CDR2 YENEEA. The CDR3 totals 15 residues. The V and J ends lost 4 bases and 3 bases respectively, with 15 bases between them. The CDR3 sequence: CASSSYGQDKETQYF. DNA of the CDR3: TGTGCCAGCAGCTCATATGGGCAGGACAAAGAGACCCAGTACTTC.

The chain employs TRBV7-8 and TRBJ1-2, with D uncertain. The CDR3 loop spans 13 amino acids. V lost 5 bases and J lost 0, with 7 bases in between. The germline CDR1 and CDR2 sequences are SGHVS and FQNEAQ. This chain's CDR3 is CASSREANYGYTF. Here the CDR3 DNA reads TGTGCCAGCAGCCGAGAAGCTAACTATGGCTACACCTTC.

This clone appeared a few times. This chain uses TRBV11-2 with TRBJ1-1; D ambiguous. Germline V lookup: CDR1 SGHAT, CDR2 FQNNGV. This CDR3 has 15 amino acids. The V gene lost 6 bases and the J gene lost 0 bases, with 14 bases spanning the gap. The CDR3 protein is CASRPIQRVNTEAFF. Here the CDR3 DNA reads TGTGCCAGCAGGCCTATACAGAGAGTGAACACTGAAGCTTTCTTT.

In nucleotides, the CDR3 is TGTGCCAGTAGTATTTGGGGGGACTACGAGCAGTACTTC. Residues: CASSIWGDYEQYF. The chain has TRBV19 and TRBJ2-7; a weak D match, TRBD2 (6 bases). In germline, CDR1 is LNHDA, CDR2 SQIVND (reference sequence). The CDR3 is 13 amino acids. Trimming cost V 3 bases and J 3 bases, with 9 bases left between them.

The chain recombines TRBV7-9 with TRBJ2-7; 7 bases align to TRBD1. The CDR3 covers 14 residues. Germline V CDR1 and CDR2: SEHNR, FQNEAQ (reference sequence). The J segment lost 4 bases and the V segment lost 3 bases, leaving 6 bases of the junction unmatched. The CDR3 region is CASSLSGQVYEQYF. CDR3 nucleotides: TGTGCCAGCAGCTTGAGCGGACAGGTGTACGAGCAGTACTTC. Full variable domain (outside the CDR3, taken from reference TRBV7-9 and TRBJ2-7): DTGVSQNPRHKITKRGQNVTFRCDPISEHNRLYWYRQTLGQGPEFLTYFQNEAQLEKSRLLSDRFSAERPKGSFSTLEIQRTEQGDSAMYLCASSLSGQVYEQYFGPGTRLTVT.

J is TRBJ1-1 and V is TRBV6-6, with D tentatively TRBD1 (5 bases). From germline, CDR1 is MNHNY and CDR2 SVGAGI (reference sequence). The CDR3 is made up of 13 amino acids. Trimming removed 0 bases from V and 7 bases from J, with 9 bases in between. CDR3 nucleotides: TGTGCCAGCAGTTACTCGAGGCAGGGTGAAGCTTTCTTT. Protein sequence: CASSYSRQGEAFF.

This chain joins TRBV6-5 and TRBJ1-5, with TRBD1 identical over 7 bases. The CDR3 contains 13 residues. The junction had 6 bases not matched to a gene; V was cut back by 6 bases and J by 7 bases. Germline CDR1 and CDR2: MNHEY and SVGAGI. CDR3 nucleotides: TGTGCCAGCAGAGCAGGGGGAGGCCAGCCCCAGCATTTT. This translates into CASRAGGGQPQHF.

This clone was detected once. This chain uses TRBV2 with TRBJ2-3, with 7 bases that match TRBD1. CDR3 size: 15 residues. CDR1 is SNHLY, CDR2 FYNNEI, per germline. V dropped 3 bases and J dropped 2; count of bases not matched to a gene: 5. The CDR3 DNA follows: TGTGCCAGCAGTGAGATTAGGGGGCACACAGATACGCAGTATTTT. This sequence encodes CASSEIRGHTDTQYF.

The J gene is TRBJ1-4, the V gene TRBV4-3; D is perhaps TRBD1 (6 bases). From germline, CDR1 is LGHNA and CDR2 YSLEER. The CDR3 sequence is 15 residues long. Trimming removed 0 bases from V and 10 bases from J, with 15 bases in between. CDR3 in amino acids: CASSQEGGGAGKLFF. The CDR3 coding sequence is TGCGCCAGCAGCCAAGAAGGGGGGGGCGCGGGAAAACTGTTTTTT.

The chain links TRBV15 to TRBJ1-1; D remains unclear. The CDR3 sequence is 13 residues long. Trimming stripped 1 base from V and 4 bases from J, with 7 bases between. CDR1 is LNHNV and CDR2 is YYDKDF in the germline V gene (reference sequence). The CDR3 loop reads CATSRAGSTEAFF. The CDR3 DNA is TGTGCCACCAGCAGAGCGGGGTCCACTGAAGCTTTCTTT.

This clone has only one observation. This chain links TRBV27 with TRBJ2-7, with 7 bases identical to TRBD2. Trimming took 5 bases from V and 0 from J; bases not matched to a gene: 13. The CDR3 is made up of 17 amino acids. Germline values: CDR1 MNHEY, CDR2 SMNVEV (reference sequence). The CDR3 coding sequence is TGTGCCAGCAGTCCCGGACTAGAATTAGGGAGCTCCTACGAGCAGTACTTC. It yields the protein CASSPGLELGSSYEQYF.

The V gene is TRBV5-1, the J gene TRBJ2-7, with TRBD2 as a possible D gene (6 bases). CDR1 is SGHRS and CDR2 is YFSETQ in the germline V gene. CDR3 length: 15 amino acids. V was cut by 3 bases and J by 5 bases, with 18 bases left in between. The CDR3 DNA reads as TGCGCCAGCAGCTACTTGGGGGGTCCCTCTAACGAGCAGTACTTC. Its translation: CASSYLGGPSNEQYF. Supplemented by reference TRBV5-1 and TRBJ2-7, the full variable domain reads KAGVTQTPRYLIKTRGQQVTLSCSPISGHRSVSWYQQTPGQGLQFLFEYFSETQRNKGNFPGRFSGRQFSNSRSEMNVSTLELGDSALYLCASSYLGGPSNEQYFGPGTRLTVT.

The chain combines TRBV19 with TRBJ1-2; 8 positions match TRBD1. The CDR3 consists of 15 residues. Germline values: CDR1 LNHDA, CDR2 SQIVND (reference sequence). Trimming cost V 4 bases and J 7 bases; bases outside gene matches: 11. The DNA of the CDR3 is TGTGCCAGTAGTAGCTATGGACAGGGATCCTCTGGCTACACCTTC. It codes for CASSSYGQGSSGYTF. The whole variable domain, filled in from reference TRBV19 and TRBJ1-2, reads DGGITQSPKYLFRKEGQNVTLSCEQNLNHDAMYWYRQDPGQGLRLIYYSQIVNDFQKGDIAEGYSVSREKKESFPLTVTSAQKNPTAFYLCASSSYGQGSSGYTFGSGTRLTVV.

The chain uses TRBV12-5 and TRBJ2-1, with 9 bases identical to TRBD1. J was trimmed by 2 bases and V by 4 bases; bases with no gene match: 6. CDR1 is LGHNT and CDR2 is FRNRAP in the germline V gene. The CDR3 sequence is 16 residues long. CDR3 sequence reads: CASGSTGTGTYNEQFF. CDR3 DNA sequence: TGTGCTAGTGGTTCAACTGGGACAGGGACCTACAATGAGCAGTTCTTC.